The clone carrying this T cell receptor (beta chain) occurred a few times. Its antigen is not known. Each sample yielded at least 6 micrograms of PBMC total RNA. The sample is drawn from a study of blood T cells in healthy people across ages. General study results and limits: Per million T cells, TCR beta diversity dropped roughly linearly as age increased.

Next came a second PCR, run for about 6 to 12 cycles, which used a sample-barcoded 5' primer along with a J-beta primer mix. The template-switch adaptor was a 5' adaptor with 12 random nucleotides. It tagged each cDNA molecule. TCRdb itself ran the 5' RACE reads through MiXCR, one entry per CDR3 protein. The sample contains over 1,500,000 distinct CDR3 sequences, around half of which appear only once. The CDR3 runs to 13 residues. Trimming left V 10 bases short and J 1 base short, with 13 bases between. The germline gives CDR1 MNHNY, CDR2 SVGAGI (reference sequence). The sequenced sample consisted of blood. This chain connects TRBV6-6 to TRBJ1-1; D not certain. The receptor's source is a woman in her 40s in good health. DNA of the CDR3: TGTGCCACCAATACGAGACAGAACACTGAAGCTTTCTTT. Amino acid sequence: CATNTRQNTEAFF.